Sequencing of this TCR beta chain was carried out in a study of blood T cell repertoires in COVID-19. Assay used: immunoSEQ multiplex PCR; TCRdb lists only in-frame clones, some missing. The sample has 290,000 or so clones, roughly 80% seen once; the top ten hold 5%. V lost 6 bases to trimming and J lost 0 bases; unmatched junction nucleotides: 8. The CDR3 has 17 residues. Germline values: CDR1 LNHDA, CDR2 SQIVND (reference sequence). This clonotype was sampled from a middle-aged man who had been exposed to COVID-19. The sequenced sample was PBMCs or T cells enriched from blood (not recorded which). The chain joins TRBV19 to TRBJ2-6, with 7 bases that match TRBD1. The CDR3 spells CASSPQGLSSGANVLTF. DNA of the CDR3: TGTGCCAGTAGCCCACAGGGGCTCAGCTCTGGGGCCAACGTCCTGACTTTC.